This entry features one TCR beta chain sequence. Antigen specificity is unknown. This record belongs to a study of T cell repertoires in cytomegalovirus infection. For the study at large: Indicated by public TCR beta signatures were CMV infection and matching HLA type.

CDR3 length equals 15 residues. Looked up from germline, CDR1 is SEHNR and CDR2 is FQNEAQ (reference sequence). V shed 1 base and J shed 3 bases, with 9 bases lying between them. Findings and caveats of the study: HLA-C-restricted CMV-specific TCR beta clonotypes prevailed in the ex vivo response. Using cumulative public TCR beta family frequency, the authors identified those who carried CMV together with the relevant HLA.

TCRdb analysed the reads with MiXCR anew, one entry per CDR3 protein. The sample holds some 440,000 distinct CDR3 sequences, about 33% seen once. This receptor was obtained from a human donor in good health (CMV status not recorded). Some clones in this sample may be carry-over from other donors' samples. Specimen: PBMCs. This sequence joins TRBV7-9 and TRBJ1-4; D unresolved. The CDR3 spells CASSLDRTANEKLFF. For the CDR3, the DNA is TGTGCCAGCAGCTTAGATCGCACAGCTAATGAAAAACTGTTTTTT.